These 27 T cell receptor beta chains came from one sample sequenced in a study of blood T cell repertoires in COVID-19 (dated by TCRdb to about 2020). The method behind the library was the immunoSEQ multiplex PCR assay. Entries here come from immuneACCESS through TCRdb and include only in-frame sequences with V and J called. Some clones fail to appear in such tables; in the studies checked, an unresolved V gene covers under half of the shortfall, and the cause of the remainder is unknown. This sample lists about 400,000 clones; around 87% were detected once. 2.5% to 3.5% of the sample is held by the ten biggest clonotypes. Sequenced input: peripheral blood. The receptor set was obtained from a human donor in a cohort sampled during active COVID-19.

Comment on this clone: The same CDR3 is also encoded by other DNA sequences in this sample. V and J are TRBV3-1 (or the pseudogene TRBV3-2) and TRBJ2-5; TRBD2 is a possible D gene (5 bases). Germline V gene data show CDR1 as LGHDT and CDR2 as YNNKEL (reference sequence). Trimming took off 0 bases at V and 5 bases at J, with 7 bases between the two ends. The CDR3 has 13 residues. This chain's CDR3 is CASSQDRGETQYF. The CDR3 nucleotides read TGTGCCAGCAGCCAAGATAGAGGGGAGACCCAGTACTTC.

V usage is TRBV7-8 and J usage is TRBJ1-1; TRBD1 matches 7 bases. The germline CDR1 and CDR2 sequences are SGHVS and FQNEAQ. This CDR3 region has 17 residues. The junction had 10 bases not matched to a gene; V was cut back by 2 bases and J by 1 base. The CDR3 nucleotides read TGTGCCAGCAGCTTATTCTCGGCAGGGGGATGGAACACTGAAGCTTTCTTT. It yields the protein CASSLFSAGGWNTEAFF.

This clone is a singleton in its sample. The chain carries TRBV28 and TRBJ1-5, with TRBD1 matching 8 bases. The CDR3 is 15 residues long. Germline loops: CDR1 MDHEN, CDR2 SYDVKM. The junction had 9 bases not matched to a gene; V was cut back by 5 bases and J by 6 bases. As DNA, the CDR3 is TGTGCCAGCAGTCCACCGGACAGGGCAGGTCAGCCCCAGCATTTT. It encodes CASSPPDRAGQPQHF.

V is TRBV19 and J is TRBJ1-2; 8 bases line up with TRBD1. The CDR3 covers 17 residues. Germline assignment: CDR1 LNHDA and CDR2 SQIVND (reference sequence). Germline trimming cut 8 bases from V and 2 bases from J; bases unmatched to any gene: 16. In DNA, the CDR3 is TGTGCCAGTGCAAATACTGGGGGGACAGGAGTCAACTATGGCTACACCTTC. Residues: CASANTGGTGVNYGYTF. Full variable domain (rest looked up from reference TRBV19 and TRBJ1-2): DGGITQSPKYLFRKEGQNVTLSCEQNLNHDAMYWYRQDPGQGLRLIYYSQIVNDFQKGDIAEGYSVSREKKESFPLTVTSAQKNPTAFYLCASANTGGTGVNYGYTFGSGTRLTVV.

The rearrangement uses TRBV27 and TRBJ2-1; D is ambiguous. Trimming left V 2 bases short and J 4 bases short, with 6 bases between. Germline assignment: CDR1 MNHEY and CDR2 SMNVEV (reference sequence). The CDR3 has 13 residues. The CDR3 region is CASSLMRYNEQFF. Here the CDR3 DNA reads TGTGCCAGCAGTTTAATGCGGTACAATGAGCAGTTCTTC.

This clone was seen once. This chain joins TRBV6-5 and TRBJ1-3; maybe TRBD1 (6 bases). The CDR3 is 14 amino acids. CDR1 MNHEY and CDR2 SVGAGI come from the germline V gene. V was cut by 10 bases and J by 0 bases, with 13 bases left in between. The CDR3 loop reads CATRTGLSGNTIYF. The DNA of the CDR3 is TGTGCCACTAGAACAGGGCTCTCTGGAAACACCATATATTTT.

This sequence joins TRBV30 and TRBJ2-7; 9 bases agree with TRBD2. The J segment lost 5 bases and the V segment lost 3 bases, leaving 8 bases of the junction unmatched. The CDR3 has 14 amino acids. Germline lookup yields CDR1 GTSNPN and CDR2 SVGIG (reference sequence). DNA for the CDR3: TGTGCCTGGAGAGACGCGGGGGGGAGCCACGAGCAGTACTTC. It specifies CAWRDAGGSHEQYF.

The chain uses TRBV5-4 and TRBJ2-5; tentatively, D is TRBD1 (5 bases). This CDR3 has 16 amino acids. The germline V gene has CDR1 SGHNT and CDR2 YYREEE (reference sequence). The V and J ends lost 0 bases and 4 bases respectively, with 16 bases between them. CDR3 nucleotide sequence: TGTGCCAGCAGCTTGGCTTTTCAGACCCAGGGAGAGACCCAGTACTTC. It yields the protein CASSLAFQTQGETQYF.

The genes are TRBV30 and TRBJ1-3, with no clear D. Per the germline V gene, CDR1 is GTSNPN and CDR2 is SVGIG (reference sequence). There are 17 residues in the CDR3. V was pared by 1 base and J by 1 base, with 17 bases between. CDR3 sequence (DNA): TGTGCCTGGAGTGCTCTATATACCCGAGGGTCTGGAAACACCATATATTTT. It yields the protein CAWSALYTRGSGNTIYF.

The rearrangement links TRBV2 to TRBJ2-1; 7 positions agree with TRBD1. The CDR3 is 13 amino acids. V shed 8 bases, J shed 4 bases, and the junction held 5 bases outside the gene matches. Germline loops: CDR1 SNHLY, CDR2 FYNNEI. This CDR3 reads CASGEDRYNEQFF. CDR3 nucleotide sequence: TGTGCCAGCGGAGAGGACAGGTACAATGAGCAGTTCTTC.

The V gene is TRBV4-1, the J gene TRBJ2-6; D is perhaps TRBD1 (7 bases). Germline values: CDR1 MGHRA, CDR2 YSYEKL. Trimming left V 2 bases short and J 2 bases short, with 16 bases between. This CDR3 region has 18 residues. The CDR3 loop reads CASSQQLDREAGANVLTF. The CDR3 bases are TGCGCCAGCAGCCAACAACTCGACAGGGAGGCTGGGGCCAACGTCCTGACTTTC.

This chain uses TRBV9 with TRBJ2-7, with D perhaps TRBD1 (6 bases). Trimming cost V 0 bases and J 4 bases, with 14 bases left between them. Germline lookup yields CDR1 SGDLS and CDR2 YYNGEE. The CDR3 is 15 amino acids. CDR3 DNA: TGTGCCAGCAGCGTAGGGGGACAAGGAATATACGAGCAGTACTTC. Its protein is CASSVGGQGIYEQYF.

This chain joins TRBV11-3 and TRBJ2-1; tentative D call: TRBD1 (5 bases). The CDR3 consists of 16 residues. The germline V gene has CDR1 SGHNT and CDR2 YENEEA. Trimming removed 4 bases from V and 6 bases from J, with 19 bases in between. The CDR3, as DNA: TGTGCCAGCAGCTCAAGGCTGGGGCTGAAGAGCAATGAGCAGTTCTTC. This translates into CASSSRLGLKSNEQFF.

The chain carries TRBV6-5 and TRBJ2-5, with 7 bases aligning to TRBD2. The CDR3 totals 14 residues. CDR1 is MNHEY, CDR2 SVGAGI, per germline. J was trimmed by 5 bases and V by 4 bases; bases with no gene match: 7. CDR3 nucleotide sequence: TGTGCCAGCAGTTCCCACCGACTAGCTGAGACCCAGTACTTC. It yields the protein CASSSHRLAETQYF.

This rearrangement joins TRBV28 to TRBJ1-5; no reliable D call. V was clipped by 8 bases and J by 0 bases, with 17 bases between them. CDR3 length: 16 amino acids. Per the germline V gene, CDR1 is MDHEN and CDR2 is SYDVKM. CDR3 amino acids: CASSLDAVYSNQPQHF. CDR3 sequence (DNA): TGTGCCAGCTCTCTTGATGCGGTTTATAGCAATCAGCCCCAGCATTTT. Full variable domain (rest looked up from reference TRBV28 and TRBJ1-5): DVKVTQSSRYLVKRTGEKVFLECVQDMDHENMFWYRQDPGLGLRLIYFSYDVKMKEKGDIPEGYSVSREKKERFSLILESASTNQTSMYLCASSLDAVYSNQPQHFGDGTRLSIL.

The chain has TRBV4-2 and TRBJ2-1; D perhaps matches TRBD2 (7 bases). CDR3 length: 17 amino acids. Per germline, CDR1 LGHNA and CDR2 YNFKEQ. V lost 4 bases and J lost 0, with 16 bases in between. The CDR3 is CASSPLVGGLSYNEQFF. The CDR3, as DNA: TGTGCCAGCAGCCCCCTGGTCGGGGGGCTCTCCTACAATGAGCAGTTCTTC.

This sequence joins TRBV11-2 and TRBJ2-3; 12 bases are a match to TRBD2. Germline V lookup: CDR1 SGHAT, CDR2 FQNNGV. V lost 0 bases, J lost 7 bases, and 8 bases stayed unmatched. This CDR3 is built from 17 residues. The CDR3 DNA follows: TGTGCCAGCAGCTTAGAACGGCTAGCGGGGGGGCGAAATACGCAGTATTTT. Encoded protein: CASSLERLAGGRNTQYF.

The CDR3 region is CATWTEYYGYTF. CDR3 DNA: TGTGCCACCTGGACAGAGTACTATGGCTACACCTTC. The chain combines TRBV2 with TRBJ1-2, with D possibly being TRBD1 (6 bases). Trimming removed 10 bases at V and 3 bases at J, with 12 bases between. There are 12 residues in the CDR3. Germline CDR1 and CDR2: SNHLY and FYNNEI. The whole variable domain, filled in from reference TRBV2 and TRBJ1-2, reads EPEVTQTPSHQVTQMGQEVILRCVPISNHLYFYWYRQILGQKVEFLVSFYNNEISEKSEIFDDQFSVERPDGSNFTLKIRSTKLEDSAMYFCATWTEYYGYTFGSGTRLTVV.

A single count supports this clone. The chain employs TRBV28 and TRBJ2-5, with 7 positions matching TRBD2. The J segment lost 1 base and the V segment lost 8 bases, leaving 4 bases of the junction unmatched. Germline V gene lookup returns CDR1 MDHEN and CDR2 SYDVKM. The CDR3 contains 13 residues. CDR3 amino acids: CASRAGPQETQYF. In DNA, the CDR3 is TGTGCCAGCCGAGCGGGACCCCAAGAGACCCAGTACTTC.

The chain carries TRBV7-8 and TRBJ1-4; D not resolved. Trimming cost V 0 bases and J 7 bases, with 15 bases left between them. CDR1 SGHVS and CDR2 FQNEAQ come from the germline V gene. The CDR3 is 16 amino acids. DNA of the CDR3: TGTGCCAGCAGCTTAGCGTCCCCTTCTGGGCGTGAAAAACTGTTTTTT. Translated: CASSLASPSGREKLFF.

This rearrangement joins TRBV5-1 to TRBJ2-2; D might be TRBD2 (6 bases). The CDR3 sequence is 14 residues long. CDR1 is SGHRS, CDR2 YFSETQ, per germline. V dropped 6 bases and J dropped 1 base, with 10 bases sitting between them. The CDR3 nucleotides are TGCGCCAGCAAGGAGACTAGGAACACCGGGGAGCTGTTTTTT. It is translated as CASKETRNTGELFF.

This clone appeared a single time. The CDR3 DNA follows: TGTGCCAGCAGCTTTCCCAGCGGGAAAGACACCGGGGAGCTGTTTTTT. It yields the protein CASSFPSGKDTGELFF. V and J are TRBV5-4 and TRBJ2-2; 7 bases agree with TRBD2. V shed 2 bases, J shed 3 bases, and the junction held 7 bases outside the gene matches. CDR3 length: 16 amino acids. CDR1 is SGHNT and CDR2 is YYREEE in the germline V gene (reference sequence).

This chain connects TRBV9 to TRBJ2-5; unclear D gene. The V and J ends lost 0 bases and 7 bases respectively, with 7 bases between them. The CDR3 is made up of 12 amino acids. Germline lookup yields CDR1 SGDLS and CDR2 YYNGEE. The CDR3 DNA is TGTGCCAGCAGCGTAGGATTCGGGACCCAGTACTTC. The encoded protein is CASSVGFGTQYF.

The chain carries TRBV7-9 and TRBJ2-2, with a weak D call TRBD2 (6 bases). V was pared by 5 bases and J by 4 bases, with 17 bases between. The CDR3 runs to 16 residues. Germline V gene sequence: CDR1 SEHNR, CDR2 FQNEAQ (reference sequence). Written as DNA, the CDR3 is TGTGCCAGCAGCCTGAGGACTACTCAAGTCACCGGGGAGCTGTTTTTT. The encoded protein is CASSLRTTQVTGELFF.

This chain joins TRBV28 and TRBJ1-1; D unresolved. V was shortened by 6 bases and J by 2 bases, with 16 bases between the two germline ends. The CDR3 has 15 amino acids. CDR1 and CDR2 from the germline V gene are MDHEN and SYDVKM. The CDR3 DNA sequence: TGTGCCAGCAGACCATACGGCGGGCGAAACACTGAAGCTTTCTTT. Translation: CASRPYGGRNTEAFF.

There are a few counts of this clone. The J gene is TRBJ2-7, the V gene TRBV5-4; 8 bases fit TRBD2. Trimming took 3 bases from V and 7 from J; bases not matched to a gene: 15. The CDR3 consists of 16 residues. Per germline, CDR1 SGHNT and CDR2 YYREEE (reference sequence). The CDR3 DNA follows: TGTGCCAGCAGCTCGAATCCCGGGACTAGTTCGTGGGAGCAGTACTTC. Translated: CASSSNPGTSSWEQYF.

The CDR3 DNA reads TGTGCCAGTAGTCTGGGGGGGGCGGACGCCTCCTACGAGCAGTACTTC. Encoded protein: CASSLGGADASYEQYF. This chain uses TRBV19 with TRBJ2-7, with D maybe TRBD2 (7 bases). The CDR3 has 16 amino acids. The ends were cut back, 5 bases at V and 0 bases at J, with 17 bases in the middle. Looked up from germline, CDR1 is LNHDA and CDR2 is SQIVND (reference sequence).